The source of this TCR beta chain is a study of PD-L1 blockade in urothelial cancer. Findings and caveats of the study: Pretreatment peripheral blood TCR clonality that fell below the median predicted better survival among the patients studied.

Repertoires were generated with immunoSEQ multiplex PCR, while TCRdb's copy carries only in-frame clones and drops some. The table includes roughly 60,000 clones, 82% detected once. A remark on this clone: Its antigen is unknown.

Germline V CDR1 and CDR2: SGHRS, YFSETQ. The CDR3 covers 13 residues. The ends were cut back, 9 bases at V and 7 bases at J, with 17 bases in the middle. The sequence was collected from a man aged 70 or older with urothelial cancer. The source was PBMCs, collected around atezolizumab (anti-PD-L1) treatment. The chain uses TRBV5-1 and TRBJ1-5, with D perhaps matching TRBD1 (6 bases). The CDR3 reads CAIPGGASQPQHF. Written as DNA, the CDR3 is TGCGCCATCCCGGGGGGGGCCTCGCAGCCCCAGCATTTT.